This T cell receptor (beta chain) was retrieved from a study of neurological immune-mediated disorders. 5'RACE with 10-nucleotide random UMIs produced the cDNA. TCRdb reanalysed the 5' RACE reads using MiXCR and keeps one entry per CDR3 protein. The data contain approximately 90,000 distinct CDR3 sequences, 3.5% to 4% of them singletons. Trimming at V came to 6 bases and at J to 2 bases, leaving 5 bases not matched to a gene. CDR1 is MNHEY, CDR2 SVGAGI, per germline. The CDR3 spans 14 residues. This clonotype has a count of ten or more. This TCR was recovered from a woman aged 18 to 35 with multiple sclerosis. Sequenced input: PBMCs. The V call is TRBV6-5, the J call TRBJ1-2; 8 bases are a match to TRBD1. The CDR3 protein is CASSWAGGNYGYTF. CDR3 nucleotides: TGTGCCAGCAGCTGGGCAGGGGGCAACTATGGCTACACCTTC.